Detailed here is one T cell receptor (beta chain). Its cognate antigen is unknown. The assay was immunoSEQ multiplex PCR, and TCRdb's table has in-frame clones only and misses some. The top ten hold over 0.75% of the sample, which has about 68,000 clones, roughly 92% seen once. Unstimulated PBMCs were sorted into CD3+CD4+ and CD3+CD8+ populations. The data derive from a study of T cell clones after liver transplantation. Study-level background: Blood was drawn pre-transplant, before withdrawal, and after full or failed withdrawal. Study findings and constraints: A larger donor-reactive than third-party decline suggested partial antigen-specific deletion. Conclusions were preliminary, with small, heterogeneous patient groups.

Germline V CDR1 and CDR2: SSHAT, FNYEAQ (reference sequence). CDR3 length: 14 residues. The V end lost 4 bases, the J end lost 3 bases, and 10 bases lay between the germline ends. The rearrangement uses TRBV7-7 and TRBJ2-1; the D is unclear. Sequencing used CD4+ T cells from blood, obtained approximately 25 months after liver transplant. The sequence was collected from a human patient who received a liver transplant. Some T cells here may be from the graft donor. The CDR3 DNA follows: TGTGCCAGCAGCTCCTTGCAGGACTACAATGAGCAGTTCTTC. Protein product: CASSSLQDYNEQFF.